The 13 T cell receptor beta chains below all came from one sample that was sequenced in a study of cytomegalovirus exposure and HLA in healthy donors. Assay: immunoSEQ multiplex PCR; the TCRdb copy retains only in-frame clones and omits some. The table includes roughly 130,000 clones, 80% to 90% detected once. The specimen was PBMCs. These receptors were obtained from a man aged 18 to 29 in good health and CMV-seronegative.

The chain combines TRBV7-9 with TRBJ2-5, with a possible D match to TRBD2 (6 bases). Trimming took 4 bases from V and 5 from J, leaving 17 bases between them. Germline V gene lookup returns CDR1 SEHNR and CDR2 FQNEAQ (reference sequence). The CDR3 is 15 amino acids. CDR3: CASSSPEGRGETQYF. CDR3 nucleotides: TGTGCCAGCAGCTCCCCGGAGGGGCGAGGGGAGACCCAGTACTTC.

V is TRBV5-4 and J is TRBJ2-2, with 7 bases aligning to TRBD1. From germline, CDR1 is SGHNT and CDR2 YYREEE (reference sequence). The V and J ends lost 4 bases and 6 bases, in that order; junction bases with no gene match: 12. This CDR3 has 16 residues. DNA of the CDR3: TGTGCCAGCAGCCCCCCACAGGGGACGGCGGCCGGGGAGCTGTTTTTT. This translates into CASSPPQGTAAGELFF. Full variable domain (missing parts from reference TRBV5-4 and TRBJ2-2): ETGVTQSPTHLIKTRGQQVTLRCSSQSGHNTVSWYQQALGQGPQFIFQYYREEENGRGNFPPRFSGLQFPNYSSELNVNALELDDSALYLCASSPPQGTAAGELFFGEGSRLTVL.

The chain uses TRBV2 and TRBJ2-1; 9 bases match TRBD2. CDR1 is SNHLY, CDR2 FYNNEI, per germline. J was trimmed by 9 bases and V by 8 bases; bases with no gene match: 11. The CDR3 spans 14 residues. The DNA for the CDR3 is TGTGCCAGCGACTCTAGCGGGGTCGTTGGTGAGCAGTTCTTC. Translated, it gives CASDSSGVVGEQFF.

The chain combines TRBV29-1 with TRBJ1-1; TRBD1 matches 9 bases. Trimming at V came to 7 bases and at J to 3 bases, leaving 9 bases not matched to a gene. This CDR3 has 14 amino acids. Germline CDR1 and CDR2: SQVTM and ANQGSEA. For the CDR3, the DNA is TGCAGCGGCCGACAGGGACAGGGTCACACTGAAGCTTTCTTT. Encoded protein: CSGRQGQGHTEAFF.

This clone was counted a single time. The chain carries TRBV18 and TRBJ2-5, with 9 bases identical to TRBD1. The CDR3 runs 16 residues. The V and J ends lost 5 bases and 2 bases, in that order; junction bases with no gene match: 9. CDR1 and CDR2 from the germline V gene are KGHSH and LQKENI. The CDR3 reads CASSSPSDRGQETQYF. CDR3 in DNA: TGTGCCAGCTCATCTCCCTCCGACAGGGGGCAAGAGACCCAGTACTTC.

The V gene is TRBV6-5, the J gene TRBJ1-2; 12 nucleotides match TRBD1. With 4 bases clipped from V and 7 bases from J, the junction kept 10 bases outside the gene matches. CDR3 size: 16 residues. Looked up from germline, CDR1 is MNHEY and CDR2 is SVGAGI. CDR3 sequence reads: CASSSGTGGKWGGYTF. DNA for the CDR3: TGTGCCAGCAGTTCCGGGACAGGGGGCAAATGGGGTGGCTACACCTTC.

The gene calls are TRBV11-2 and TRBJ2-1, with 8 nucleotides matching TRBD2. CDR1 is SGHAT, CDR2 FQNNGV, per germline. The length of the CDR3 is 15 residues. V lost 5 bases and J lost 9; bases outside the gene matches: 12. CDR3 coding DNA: TGTGCCAGCAGCGCCATTAGCGGGGAGAGAGGTGAGCAGTTCTTC. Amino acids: CASSAISGERGEQFF. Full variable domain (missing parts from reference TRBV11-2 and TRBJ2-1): EAGVAQSPRYKIIEKRQSVAFWCNPISGHATLYWYQQILGQGPKLLIQFQNNGVVDDSQLPKDRFSAERLKGVDSTLKIQPAKLEDSAVYLCASSAISGERGEQFFGPGTRLTVL.

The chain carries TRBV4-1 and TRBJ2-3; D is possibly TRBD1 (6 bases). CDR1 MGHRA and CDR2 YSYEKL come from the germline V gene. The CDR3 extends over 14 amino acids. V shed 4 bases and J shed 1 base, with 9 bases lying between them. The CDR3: CASSPTGRTDTQYF. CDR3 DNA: TGCGCCAGCAGCCCGACAGGACGCACAGATACGCAGTATTTT.

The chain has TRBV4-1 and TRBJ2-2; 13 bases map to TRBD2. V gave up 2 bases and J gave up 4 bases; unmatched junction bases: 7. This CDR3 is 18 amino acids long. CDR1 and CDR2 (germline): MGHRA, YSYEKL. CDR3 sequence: CASSQPGTSGTITGELFF. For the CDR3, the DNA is TGCGCCAGCAGCCAACCGGGGACTAGCGGGACAATCACCGGGGAGCTGTTTTTT.

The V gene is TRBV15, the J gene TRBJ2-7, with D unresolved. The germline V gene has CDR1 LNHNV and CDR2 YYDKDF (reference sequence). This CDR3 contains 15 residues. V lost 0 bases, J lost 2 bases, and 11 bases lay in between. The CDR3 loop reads CATSRDFEVPYEQYF. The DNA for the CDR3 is TGTGCCACCAGCAGAGATTTTGAGGTTCCCTACGAGCAGTACTTC. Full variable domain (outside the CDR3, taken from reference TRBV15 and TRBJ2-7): DAMVIQNPRYQVTQFGKPVTLSCSQTLNHNVMYWYQQKSSQAPKLLFHYYDKDFNNEADTPDNFQSRRPNTSFCFLDIRSPGLGDTAMYLCATSRDFEVPYEQYFGPGTRLTVT.

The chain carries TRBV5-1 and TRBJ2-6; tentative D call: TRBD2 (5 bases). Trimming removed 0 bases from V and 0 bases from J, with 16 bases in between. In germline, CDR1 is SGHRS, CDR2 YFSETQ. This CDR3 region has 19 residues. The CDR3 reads CASSLGSGYPSSGANVLTF. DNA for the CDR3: TGCGCCAGCAGCTTGGGCTCGGGGTACCCCTCCTCTGGGGCCAACGTCCTGACTTTC.

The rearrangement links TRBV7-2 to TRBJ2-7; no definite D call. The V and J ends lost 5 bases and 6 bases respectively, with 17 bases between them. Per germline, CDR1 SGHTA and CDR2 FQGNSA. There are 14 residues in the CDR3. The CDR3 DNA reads TGTGCCAGCAGCAACCTTAGGTGGAGTAGCGAGCAGTACTTC. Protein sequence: CASSNLRWSSEQYF.

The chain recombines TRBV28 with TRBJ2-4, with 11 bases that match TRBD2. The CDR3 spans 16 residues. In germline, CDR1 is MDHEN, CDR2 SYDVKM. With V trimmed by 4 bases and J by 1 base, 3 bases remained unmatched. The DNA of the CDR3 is TGTGCCAGCAGTTCGCTAGCGGGGGGTGCCAAAAACATTCAGTACTTC. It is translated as CASSSLAGGAKNIQYF.